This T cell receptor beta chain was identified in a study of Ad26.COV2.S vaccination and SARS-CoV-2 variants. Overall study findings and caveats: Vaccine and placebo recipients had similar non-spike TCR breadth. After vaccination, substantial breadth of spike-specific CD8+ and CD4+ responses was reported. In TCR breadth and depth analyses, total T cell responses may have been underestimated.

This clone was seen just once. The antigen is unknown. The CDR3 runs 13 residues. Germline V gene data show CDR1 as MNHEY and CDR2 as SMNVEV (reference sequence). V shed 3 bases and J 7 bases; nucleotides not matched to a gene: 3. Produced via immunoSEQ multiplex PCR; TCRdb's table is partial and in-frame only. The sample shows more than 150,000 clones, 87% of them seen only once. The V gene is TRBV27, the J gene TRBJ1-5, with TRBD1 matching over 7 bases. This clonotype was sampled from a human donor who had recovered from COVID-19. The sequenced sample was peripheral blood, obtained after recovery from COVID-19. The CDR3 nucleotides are TGTGCCAGCAGTTTCAGGGGGGGACAGCCCCAGCATTTT. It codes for CASSFRGGQPQHF.